This TCR beta chain was sequenced in a study of T cells after yellow fever vaccination. Germline V gene lookup returns CDR1 LGHNA and CDR2 YSLEER. V was trimmed by 0 bases and J by 4 bases, leaving 12 bases between them. This CDR3 comprises 15 residues. TCRdb called the 5' RACE reads again in MiXCR, with one record for every CDR3 protein. The sample gives hundreds of thousands of distinct CDR3 sequences, approximately 13% of which show up once; roughly 13% is in the top ten. Only a few counts were recorded for this clonotype. This specimen was PBMCs, taken on the day of the yellow fever booster vaccination. The clonotype was recovered from a man aged 25 to 45 who received the YFV17D yellow fever vaccine. The V call is TRBV4-3, the J call TRBJ2-5; no firm D call. CDR3 nucleotides: TGCGCCAGCAGCCAAGAATGGCAGTCCTCAGAGACCCAGTACTTC. This sequence encodes CASSQEWQSSETQYF.